The clone carrying this TCR beta chain was counted once. Its antigen is unidentified. This may stem from a read error, because a much larger clone lies one nucleotide away. Full-length variable regions came from constant-region reverse primers plus semi-nested Nested Universal Primer A PCR. TCRdb used MiXCR to reprocess the 5' RACE reads, holding one entry per CDR3 protein. The sample holds around 30,000 distinct CDR3 sequences, approximately 24% seen once. The study's findings and limits: Tumor Treg TCRs overlapped most with tumor naive CD4+ cells.

V was pared by 4 bases and J by 5 bases, with 14 bases between. This CDR3 region has 14 residues. Germline assignment: CDR1 SGHRS and CDR2 YFSETQ. The receptor comes from a female donor with breast cancer. The source material was naive CD4+ T cells sorted from a lymph node. This sample's subset: naive CD4+ T cells, CD4+CD45RA+CD25-. V and J are TRBV5-1 and TRBJ2-3; D gene ambiguous. CDR3: CASSATPPGDTQYF. CDR3 DNA sequence: TGCGCCAGCAGCGCGACCCCGCCGGGAGATACGCAGTATTTT. Complete variable domain (other parts from reference TRBV5-1 and TRBJ2-3): KAGVTQTPRYLIKTRGQQVTLSCSPISGHRSVSWYQQTPGQGLQFLFEYFSETQRNKGNFPGRFSGRQFSNSRSEMNVSTLELGDSALYLCASSATPPGDTQYFGPGTRLTVL.